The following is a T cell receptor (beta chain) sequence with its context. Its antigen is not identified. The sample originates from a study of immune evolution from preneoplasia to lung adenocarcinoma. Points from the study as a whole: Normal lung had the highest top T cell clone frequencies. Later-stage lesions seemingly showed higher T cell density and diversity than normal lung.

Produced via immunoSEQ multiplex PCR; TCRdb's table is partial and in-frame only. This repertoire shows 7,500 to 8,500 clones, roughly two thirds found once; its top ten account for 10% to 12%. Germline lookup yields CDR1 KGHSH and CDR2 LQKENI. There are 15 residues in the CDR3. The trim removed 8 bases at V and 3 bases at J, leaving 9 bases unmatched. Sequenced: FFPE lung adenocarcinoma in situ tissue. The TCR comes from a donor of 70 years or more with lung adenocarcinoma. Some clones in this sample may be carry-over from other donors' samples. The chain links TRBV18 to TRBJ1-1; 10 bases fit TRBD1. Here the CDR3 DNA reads TGTGCCAGCACACGAGACAGGGGGCACGACACTGAAGCTTTCTTT. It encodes CASTRDRGHDTEAFF. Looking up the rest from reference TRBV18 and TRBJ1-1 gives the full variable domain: NAGVMQNPRHLVRRRGQEARLRCSPMKGHSHVYWYRQLPEEGLKFMVYLQKENIIDESGMPKERFSAEFPKEGPSILRIQQVVRGDSAAYFCASTRDRGHDTEAFFGQGTRLTVV.